This T cell receptor beta chain was observed in a study of T cell clonality in common variable immunodeficiency. Study conclusions and caveats: T cell subpopulation sequencing would be needed to explain CVID clonality. Fewer deletions and N-nucleotide insertions were reportedly seen in common variable immunodeficiency TCR beta sequences. Repertoire-complication correlations in CVID were limited by patient heterogeneity.

The germline gives CDR1 SEHNR, CDR2 FQNEAQ (reference sequence). The CDR3 has 15 amino acids. Trimming took off 1 base at V and 5 bases at J, with 14 bases between the two ends. Profiling relied on immunoSEQ multiplex PCR, and the TCRdb table lists in-frame clones only, not all of them. The sample contains 25,000 to 30,000 clones, none of them singletons. As to this clone: The antigen is undetermined. The CDR3 end is not reached by the read, which stops 3 residues before it; the germline J gene fills it in.

CVID subjects were neither ill nor on immunomodulatory or immunosuppressive medication at sampling. This chain links TRBV7-9 with TRBJ2-5, with TRBD1 as a possible D gene (6 bases). This receptor was obtained from a human donor with common variable immunodeficiency. Material for sequencing was peripheral blood mononuclear cells. CDR3 bases read: TGTGCCAGCAGCTTAGGACAGGAGCGGTATGAGACC. This gives the protein CASSLGQERYET. The whole CDR3 sequence reads CASSLGQERYETQYF. The complete variable domain, with remaining parts taken from reference TRBV7-9 and TRBJ2-5, reads DTGVSQNPRHKITKRGQNVTFRCDPISEHNRLYWYRQTLGQGPEFLTYFQNEAQLEKSRLLSDRFSAERPKGSFSTLEIQRTEQGDSAMYLCASSLGQERYETQYFGPGTRLLVL.